This T cell receptor (beta chain) comes out of a study of T cell clones after liver transplantation. Notes on the study in general: In two subjects, few donor cells limited the measurable donor-reactive repertoire.

CDR1 and CDR2 (germline): SQVTM, ANQGSEA. The V end was cut by 2 bases, the J end by 1 base, with 6 bases between. The CDR3 spans 13 residues. In this sample, this clone turned up once. Its specificity is unknown. Sequenced by immunoSEQ multiplex PCR; TCRdb stores in-frame clones only, minus some. Of roughly 19,000 clones in the sample, about 77% were seen once. The chain recombines TRBV29-1 with TRBJ1-5; D ambiguous. The receptor was derived from a human patient who received a liver transplant. Some of these T cells may belong to the graft donor. The material was CD8+ T cells from blood, obtained approximately 52 months after liver transplant. CDR3: CSVESGSNQPQHF. The CDR3 DNA follows: TGCAGCGTTGAAAGTGGGAGCAATCAGCCCCAGCATTTT.